The 25 T cell receptor beta chains below come from one sample, sequenced in a study of identical twins. TCRdb used MiXCR to reprocess the 5' RACE reads, holding one entry per CDR3 protein. The sample holds 400,000 to 550,000 distinct CDR3 sequences, more than 13% seen once. These same data were also listed under a study on yellow fever vaccine responses in identical twins.

What was sequenced was CD4+ T cells sorted from blood. The receptors here all came from a woman between 18 and 29 years old in good health.

The chain recombines TRBV11-2 with TRBJ2-7; 13 bases map to TRBD2. This CDR3 has 16 residues. The V gene end was trimmed by 5 bases and the J gene end by 3 bases; junction bases not matched to a gene: 7. Germline V gene data show CDR1 as SGHAT and CDR2 as FQNNGV. As DNA, the CDR3 is TGTGCCAGCAGCCCCATGACTAGCGGGAGGAACTACGAGCAGTACTTC. Its translation is CASSPMTSGRNYEQYF.

In its sample, this clonotype was seen a few times. The V and J genes are TRBV7-9 and TRBJ2-5; perhaps TRBD2 as D (6 bases). The CDR3 has 16 amino acids. The V end lost 6 bases, the J end lost 1 base, and 18 bases lay between the germline ends. The germline gives CDR1 SEHNR, CDR2 FQNEAQ (reference sequence). The CDR3, as DNA: TGTGCCAGCAGTCCATCGAGGACTATTTCCCAAGAGACCCAGTACTTC. Translating gives CASSPSRTISQETQYF.

This clonotype was counted many times. V is TRBV9 and J is TRBJ2-2; TRBD1 matches at 9 bases. With 4 bases clipped from V and 1 base from J, the junction kept 5 bases outside the gene matches. Germline CDR1 reads SGDLS; CDR2 reads YYNGEE. This CDR3 contains 16 residues. The CDR3 spells CASSPRGQGNTGELFF. The CDR3 DNA is TGTGCCAGCAGCCCGAGGGGACAGGGGAACACCGGGGAGCTGTTTTTT.

The chain is built from TRBV25-1 and TRBJ2-1; 7 bases are a match to TRBD1. The CDR3 is 14 residues long. Germline assignment: CDR1 MGHDK and CDR2 SYGVNS. Trimming at V came to 8 bases and at J to 5 bases, leaving 9 bases not matched to a gene. DNA of the CDR3: TGTGCCAGCGGCGGCCCCGGGACAGACAATGAGCAGTTCTTC. It encodes CASGGPGTDNEQFF.

A few counts support this clonotype. The chain carries TRBV27 and TRBJ2-7; D uncertain. Germline V gives CDR1 MNHEY, CDR2 SMNVEV (reference sequence). The CDR3 is 13 residues long. V shed 1 base and J shed 0 bases, with 4 bases lying between them. For the CDR3, the DNA is TGTGCCAGCAGTTTATGGCCCTCCTACGAGCAGTACTTC. Translated: CASSLWPSYEQYF.

A word on this clonotype: This may be a read error: a much more frequent sequence differs by one nucleotide. The chain joins TRBV5-1 to TRBJ2-1; TRBD2 matches 10 bases. The CDR3 is made up of 19 amino acids. Germline V gives CDR1 SGHRS, CDR2 YFSETQ. The junction had 11 bases not matched to a gene; V was cut back by 2 bases and J by 0 bases. This CDR3 is CASSFTGLARSASYNEQFF. For the CDR3, the DNA is TGCGCCAGCAGCTTTACGGGACTAGCGCGGTCGGCCTCCTACAATGAGCAGTTCTTC.

This clonotype occurred many times. This chain joins TRBV12-3 or TRBV12-4 and TRBJ2-2; the D is unclear. The CDR3 totals 12 residues. V gave up 3 bases and J gave up 2 bases, with 1 base separating them. This CDR3 reads CASSFNTGELFF. The CDR3 nucleotides read TGTGCCAGCAGTTTTAACACCGGGGAGCTGTTTTTT.

This clonotype was seen at least ten times. V gene TRBV20-1 combines with J gene TRBJ1-5; the D gene is possibly TRBD1 (5 bases). The CDR3 spans 14 residues. From germline, CDR1 is DFQATT and CDR2 SNEGSKA (reference sequence). Trimming pared 0 bases from V and 4 bases from J, leaving 10 bases between. The CDR3 nucleotides read TGCAGTGCTAGAGAGGGGACCTCGAATCAGCCCCAGCATTTT. It is translated as CSAREGTSNQPQHF.

The V and J genes are TRBV27 and TRBJ2-7; TRBD1 matches 11 bases. CDR3 length: 16 residues. Trimming at V came to 5 bases and at J to 1 base, leaving 7 bases not matched to a gene. Germline V gives CDR1 MNHEY, CDR2 SMNVEV (reference sequence). CDR3: CASSPGQGAKSYEQYF. The CDR3 DNA follows: TGTGCCAGCAGTCCCGGACAGGGGGCGAAGTCCTACGAGCAGTACTTC.

The J gene is TRBJ1-1, the V gene TRBV5-1; D gene uncertain. This CDR3 contains 15 residues. Trimming pared 2 bases from V and 0 bases from J, leaving 11 bases between. Germline CDR1 and CDR2: SGHRS and YFSETQ. CDR3 nucleotide sequence: TGCGCCAGCAGCTTTGACGGGTTCATGAACACTGAAGCTTTCTTT. It yields the protein CASSFDGFMNTEAFF.

A note on this clonotype: At one boundary the junction diverges from the germline segment, which might be a read error. V and J are TRBV5-6 and TRBJ2-1; 10 bases match TRBD2. The CDR3 extends over 13 amino acids. CDR1 and CDR2 (germline): SGHDT, YYEEEE. The CDR3: CASSFPLSGGLLF. The CDR3 DNA reads TGTGCCAGCAGCTTCCCCCTTAGCGGGGGGCTACTCTTC. The variable domain in full, completed from reference TRBV5-6 and TRBJ2-1, reads DAGVTQSPTHLIKTRGQQVTLRCSPKSGHDTVSWYQQALGQGPQFIFQYYEEEERQRGNFPDRFSGHQFPNYSSELNVNALLLGDSALYLCASSFPLSGGLLFGPGTRLTVL.

This clonotype appeared many times. This chain uses TRBV20-1 with TRBJ2-2; no firm D call. V lost 1 base and J lost 1, with 4 bases in between. CDR1 and CDR2 (germline): DFQATT, SNEGSKA (reference sequence). CDR3 length: 13 residues. The CDR3 nucleotides read TGCAGTGCTAGAGGACGGAACACCGGGGAGCTGTTTTTT. Amino acids: CSARGRNTGELFF.

The genes are TRBV5-1 and TRBJ2-1; D perhaps matches TRBD1 (6 bases). Trimming stripped 5 bases from V and 0 bases from J, with 12 bases between. CDR1 and CDR2 from the germline V gene are SGHRS and YFSETQ. This CDR3 has 15 residues. The CDR3 is CASRYTGISYNEQFF. CDR3 coding DNA: TGCGCCAGCAGATACACAGGGATCTCCTACAATGAGCAGTTCTTC.

V gene TRBV29-1 combines with J gene TRBJ2-5, with 10 bases fitting TRBD1. This CDR3 has 13 amino acids. The germline CDR1 and CDR2 sequences are SQVTM and ANQGSEA. Germline trimming cut 6 bases from V and 1 base from J; bases unmatched to any gene: 2. CDR3 bases: TGCAGCGTAGGGACAGGGGTCCAAGAGACCCAGTACTTC. Translating it yields CSVGTGVQETQYF.

This clonotype was counted between two and nine times. Its ends do not fully match the called genes, so a read error is possible. The chain carries TRBV7-7 and TRBJ2-1; 11 nucleotides match TRBD2. Germline V lookup: CDR1 SSHAT, CDR2 FNYEAQ (reference sequence). CDR3 length equals 16 residues. The CDR3 DNA sequence: TGTGCTAGCAGCCAAGTAGCGGGAGGGCCGTCCAATGAGCAGTTCTTC. Its translation: CASSQVAGGPSNEQFF.

The rearrangement links TRBV10-3 to TRBJ2-1; 7 nucleotides line up with TRBD2. J gave up 4 bases and V 6 bases, and 6 bases lay outside the gene matches. This CDR3 comprises 14 residues. Germline loops: CDR1 ENHRY, CDR2 SYGVKD. The CDR3 protein is CAISTRDYYNEQFF. The DNA of the CDR3 is TGTGCCATCAGCACGCGGGACTATTACAATGAGCAGTTCTTC.

This clonotype came up a few times. The chain joins TRBV12-3 or TRBV12-4 to TRBJ1-4; D might be TRBD1 (5 bases). Trimming took off 2 bases at V and 5 bases at J, with 12 bases between the two ends. The CDR3 runs to 15 residues. CDR3 nucleotide sequence: TGTGCCAGCAGTTTAAGTGGGCAGGGAAATGAAAAACTGTTTTTT. The encoded protein is CASSLSGQGNEKLFF.

The sample holds many counts of this clonotype. The V and J genes are TRBV12-3 or TRBV12-4 and TRBJ2-7; the D gene is possibly TRBD2 (5 bases). V gave up 5 bases and J gave up 3 bases, with 11 bases separating them. This CDR3 spans 13 amino acids. The CDR3 is CASSPTMGYEQYF. CDR3 DNA sequence: TGTGCCAGCAGTCCGACTATGGGCTACGAGCAGTACTTC.

In its sample, this clonotype was seen a few times. The chain carries TRBV13 and TRBJ2-5; 7 bases are a match to TRBD1. The length of the CDR3 is 15 residues. Germline V gene lookup returns CDR1 PRHDT and CDR2 FYEKMQ (reference sequence). The V gene end was trimmed by 0 bases and the J gene end by 4 bases; junction bases not matched to a gene: 5. CDR3 in DNA: TGTGCCAGCAGCTTAGGCGGCAGGGGGATAGAGACCCAGTACTTC. As protein: CASSLGGRGIETQYF.

This clonotype occurred a few times. The chain carries TRBV7-3 and TRBJ2-1, with D hard to call. The CDR3 length is 16 residues. Germline V gives CDR1 SGHTA, CDR2 FQGTGA. Deletions cut 0 bases from V and 2 bases from J, with 11 bases between. The CDR3: CASSLTPTNAYNEQFF. CDR3 in DNA: TGTGCCAGCAGCTTAACGCCTACTAACGCCTACAATGAGCAGTTCTTC.

The chain carries TRBV6-2 or TRBV6-3 and TRBJ2-5, with TRBD2 as a possible D gene (6 bases). V was trimmed by 6 bases and J by 3 bases, leaving 38 bases between them. The CDR3 runs to 22 residues. Germline CDR1 MNHEY, CDR2 SVGEGT. In nucleotides, the CDR3 is TGTGCCAGCAGGCCTTCGCGGGACCTAGGCTCGTCCCCTACGGGTCGAGAAGAGACCCAGTACTTC. It codes for CASRPSRDLGSSPTGREETQYF.

This clonotype was detected many times. V gene TRBV4-3 combines with J gene TRBJ2-3, with D possibly matching TRBD2 (6 bases). V shed 1 base and J shed 6 bases, with 17 bases lying between them. Per the germline V gene, CDR1 is LGHNA and CDR2 is YSLEER. The CDR3 spans 16 residues. This CDR3 reads CASSQGSGLPRDTQYF. The CDR3 nucleotides are TGCGCCAGCAGCCAAGGATCGGGACTTCCGCGGGATACGCAGTATTTT.

This clonotype was seen at least ten times. This sequence joins TRBV11-2 and TRBJ2-1, with D uncertain. The length of the CDR3 is 14 residues. The V gene's germline CDR1 is SGHAT and CDR2 FQNNGV. The V end lost 7 bases, the J end lost 4 bases, and 14 bases lay between the germline ends. In nucleotides, the CDR3 is TGTGCCAGCACCTCGGCAGGAGAATACAATGAGCAGTTCTTC. Residues: CASTSAGEYNEQFF.

Only a few counts were recorded for this clonotype. The V call is TRBV20-1, the J call TRBJ1-1, with 10 bases fitting TRBD1. The CDR3 is 17 amino acids. V shed 3 bases and J 3 bases; nucleotides not matched to a gene: 13. CDR1 is DFQATT and CDR2 is SNEGSKA in the germline V gene (reference sequence). In DNA form, the CDR3 reads TGCAGTGCTAGTGGTCCGGGACAGGGGAGGGGGTACACTGAAGCTTTCTTT. Encoded protein: CSASGPGQGRGYTEAFF.

This clonotype was seen only a few times. The rearrangement uses TRBV27 and TRBJ1-1, with D perhaps TRBD1 (5 bases). The length of the CDR3 is 15 residues. V lost 5 bases to trimming and J lost 0 bases, with 13 bases between them. Germline-derived CDR1 and CDR2 are MNHEY and SMNVEV (reference sequence). CDR3 sequence: CASSLDSTVNTEAFF. The CDR3 DNA follows: TGTGCCAGCAGTCTTGACAGCACTGTGAACACTGAAGCTTTCTTT.